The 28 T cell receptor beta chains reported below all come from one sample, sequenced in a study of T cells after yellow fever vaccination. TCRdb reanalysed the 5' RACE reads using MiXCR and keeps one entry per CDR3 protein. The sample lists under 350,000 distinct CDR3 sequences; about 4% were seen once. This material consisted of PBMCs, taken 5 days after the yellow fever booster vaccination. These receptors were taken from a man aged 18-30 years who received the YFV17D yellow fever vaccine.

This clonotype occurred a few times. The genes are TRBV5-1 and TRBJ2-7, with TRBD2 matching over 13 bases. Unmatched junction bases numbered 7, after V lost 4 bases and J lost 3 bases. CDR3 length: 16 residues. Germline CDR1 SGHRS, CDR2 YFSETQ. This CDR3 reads CASSGTSGGAFYEQYF. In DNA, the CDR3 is TGCGCCAGCAGCGGAACTAGCGGGGGGGCATTCTACGAGCAGTACTTC.

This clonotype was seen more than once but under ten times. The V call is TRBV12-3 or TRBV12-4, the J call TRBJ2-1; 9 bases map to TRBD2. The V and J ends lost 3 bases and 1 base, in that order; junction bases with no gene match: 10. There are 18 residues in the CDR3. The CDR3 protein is CASSLGRGGQRSYNEQFF. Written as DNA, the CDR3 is TGTGCCAGCAGTTTGGGGCGGGGGGGTCAAAGGTCCTACAATGAGCAGTTCTTC.

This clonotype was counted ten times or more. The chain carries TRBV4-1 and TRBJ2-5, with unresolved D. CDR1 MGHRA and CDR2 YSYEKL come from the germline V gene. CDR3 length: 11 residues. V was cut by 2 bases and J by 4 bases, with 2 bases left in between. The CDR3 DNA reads TGCGCCAGCAGCCAAAGAGAGACCCAGTACTTC. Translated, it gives CASSQRETQYF.

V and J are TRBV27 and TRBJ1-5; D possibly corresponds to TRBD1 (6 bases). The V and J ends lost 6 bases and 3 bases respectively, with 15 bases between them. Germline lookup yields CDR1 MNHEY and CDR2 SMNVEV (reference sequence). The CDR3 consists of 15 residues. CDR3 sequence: CASSPTWGPNQPQHF. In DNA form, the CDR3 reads TGTGCCAGCAGCCCTACCTGGGGGCCCAATCAGCCCCAGCATTTT.

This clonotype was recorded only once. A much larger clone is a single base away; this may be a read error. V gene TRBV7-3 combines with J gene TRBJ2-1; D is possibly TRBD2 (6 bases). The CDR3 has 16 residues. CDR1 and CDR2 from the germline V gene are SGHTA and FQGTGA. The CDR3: CASSLTATRSYYEQFF. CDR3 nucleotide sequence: TGTGCCAGCAGCTTAACGGCGACTAGAAGCTACTATGAGCAGTTCTTC.

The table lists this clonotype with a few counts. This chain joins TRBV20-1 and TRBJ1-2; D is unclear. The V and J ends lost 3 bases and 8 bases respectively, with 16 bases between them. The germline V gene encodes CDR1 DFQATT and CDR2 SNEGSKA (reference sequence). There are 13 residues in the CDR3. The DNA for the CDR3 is TGCAGTGCTAGTTCGGGGAGCCATCTAGGCTACACCTTC. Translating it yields CSASSGSHLGYTF.

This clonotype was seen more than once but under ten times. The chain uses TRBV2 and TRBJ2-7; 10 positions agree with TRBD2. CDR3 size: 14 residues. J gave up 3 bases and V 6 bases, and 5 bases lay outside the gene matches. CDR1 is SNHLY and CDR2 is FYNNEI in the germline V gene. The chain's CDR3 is CASRASSGGYEQYF. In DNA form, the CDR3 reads TGTGCCAGCAGGGCTTCTAGCGGGGGCTACGAGCAGTACTTC.

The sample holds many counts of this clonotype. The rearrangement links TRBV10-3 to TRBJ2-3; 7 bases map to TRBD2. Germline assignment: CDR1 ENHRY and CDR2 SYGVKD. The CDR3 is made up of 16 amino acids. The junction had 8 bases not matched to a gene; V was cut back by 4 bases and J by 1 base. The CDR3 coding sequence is TGTGCCATCAGTGGCCGGTTTGCGGGGGGCACAGATACGCAGTATTTT. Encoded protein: CAISGRFAGGTDTQYF.

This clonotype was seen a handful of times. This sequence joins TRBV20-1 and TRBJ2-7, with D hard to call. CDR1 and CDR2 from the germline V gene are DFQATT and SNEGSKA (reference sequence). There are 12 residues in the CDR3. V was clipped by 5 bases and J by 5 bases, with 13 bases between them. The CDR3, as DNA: TGCAGTGCTCCTGCTCTTACCAACGAGCAGTACTTC. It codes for CSAPALTNEQYF.

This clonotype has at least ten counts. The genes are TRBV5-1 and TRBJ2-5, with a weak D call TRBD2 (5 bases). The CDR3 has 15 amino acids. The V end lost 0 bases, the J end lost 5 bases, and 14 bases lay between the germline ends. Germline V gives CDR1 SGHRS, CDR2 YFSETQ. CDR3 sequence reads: CASSLGRGRDETQYF. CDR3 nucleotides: TGCGCCAGCAGCTTGGGCCGGGGAAGGGATGAGACCCAGTACTTC.

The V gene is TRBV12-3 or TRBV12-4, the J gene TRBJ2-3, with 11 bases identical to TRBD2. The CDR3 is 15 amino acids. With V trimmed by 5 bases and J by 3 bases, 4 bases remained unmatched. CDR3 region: CASSGGTSGTDTQYF. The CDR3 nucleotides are TGTGCCAGCAGTGGGGGGACTAGCGGAACAGATACGCAGTATTTT.

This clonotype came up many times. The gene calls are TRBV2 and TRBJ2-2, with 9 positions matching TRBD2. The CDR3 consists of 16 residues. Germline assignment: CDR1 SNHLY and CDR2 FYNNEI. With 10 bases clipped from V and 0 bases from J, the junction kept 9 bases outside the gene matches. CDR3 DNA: TGTGCCACCCCGGGTAGCGGGGGTGCGAACACCGGGGAGCTGTTTTTT. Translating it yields CATPGSGGANTGELFF.

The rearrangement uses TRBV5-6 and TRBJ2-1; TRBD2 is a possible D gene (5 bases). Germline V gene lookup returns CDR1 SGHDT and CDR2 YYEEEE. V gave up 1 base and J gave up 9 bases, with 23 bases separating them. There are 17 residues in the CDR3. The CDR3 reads CASSLSRGFLYRGEQFF. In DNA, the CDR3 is TGTGCCAGCAGCTTGAGTCGTGGGTTCCTATACCGGGGTGAGCAGTTCTTC.

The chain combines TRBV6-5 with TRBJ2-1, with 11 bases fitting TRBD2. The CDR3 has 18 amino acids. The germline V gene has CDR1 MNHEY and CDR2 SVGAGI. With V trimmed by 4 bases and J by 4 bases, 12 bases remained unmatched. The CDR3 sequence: CASSLVGRTSGLYNEQFF. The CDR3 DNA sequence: TGTGCCAGCAGTTTAGTTGGTCGGACTAGCGGGTTGTACAATGAGCAGTTCTTC.

The CDR3 DNA reads as TGCAGTGCTAGAGCCCCAGGTGGCGAGGGGGATACGCAGTATTTT. Amino acid sequence: CSARAPGGEGDTQYF. This sequence joins TRBV20-1 and TRBJ2-3; the D call may be TRBD1 or TRBD2 (5 bases each). Germline CDR1 DFQATT, CDR2 SNEGSKA (reference sequence). This CDR3 spans 15 amino acids. V shed 1 base and J shed 6 bases, with 17 bases lying between them.

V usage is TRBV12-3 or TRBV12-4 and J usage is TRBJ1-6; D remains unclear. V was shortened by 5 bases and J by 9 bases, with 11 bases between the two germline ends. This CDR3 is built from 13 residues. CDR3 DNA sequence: TGTGCCAGCAGTGCCCGACCGTTTTCACCCCTCCACTTT. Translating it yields CASSARPFSPLHF.

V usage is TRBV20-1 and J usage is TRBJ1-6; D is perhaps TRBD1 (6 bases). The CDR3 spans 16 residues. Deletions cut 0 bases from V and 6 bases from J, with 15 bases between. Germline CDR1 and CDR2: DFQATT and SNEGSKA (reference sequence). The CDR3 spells CSARDPGGTSNSPLHF. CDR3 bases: TGCAGTGCTAGAGACCCTGGGGGCACGAGTAATTCACCCCTCCACTTT.

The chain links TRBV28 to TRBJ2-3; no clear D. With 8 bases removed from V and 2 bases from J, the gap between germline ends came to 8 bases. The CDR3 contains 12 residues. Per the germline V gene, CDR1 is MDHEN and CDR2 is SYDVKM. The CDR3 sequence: CASRVATDTQYF. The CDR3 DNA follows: TGTGCCAGCCGGGTCGCCACAGATACGCAGTATTTT. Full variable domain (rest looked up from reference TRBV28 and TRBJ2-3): DVKVTQSSRYLVKRTGEKVFLECVQDMDHENMFWYRQDPGLGLRLIYFSYDVKMKEKGDIPEGYSVSREKKERFSLILESASTNQTSMYLCASRVATDTQYFGPGTRLTVL.

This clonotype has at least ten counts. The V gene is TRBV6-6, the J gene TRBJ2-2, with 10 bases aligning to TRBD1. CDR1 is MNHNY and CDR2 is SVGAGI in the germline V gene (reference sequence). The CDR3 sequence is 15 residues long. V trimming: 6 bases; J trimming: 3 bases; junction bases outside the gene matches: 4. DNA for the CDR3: TGTGCCAGCAGGCCGGGACAGGGGTACACCGGGGAGCTGTTTTTT. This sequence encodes CASRPGQGYTGELFF.

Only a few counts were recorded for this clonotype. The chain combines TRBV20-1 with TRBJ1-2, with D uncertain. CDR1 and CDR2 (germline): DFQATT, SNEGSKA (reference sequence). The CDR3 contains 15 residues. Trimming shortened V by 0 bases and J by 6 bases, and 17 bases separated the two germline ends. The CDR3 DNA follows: TGCAGTGCTAGAGATCTCCCGGGAGGGCCTAATGGCTACACCTTC. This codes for CSARDLPGGPNGYTF.

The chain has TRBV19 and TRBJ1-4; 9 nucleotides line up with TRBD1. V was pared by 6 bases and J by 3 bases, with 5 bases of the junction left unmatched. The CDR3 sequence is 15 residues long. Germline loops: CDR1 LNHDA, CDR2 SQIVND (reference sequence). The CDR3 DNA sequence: TGTGCCAGTAGGCGACGGACAGGGGCTAATGAAAAACTGTTTTTT. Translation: CASRRRTGANEKLFF.

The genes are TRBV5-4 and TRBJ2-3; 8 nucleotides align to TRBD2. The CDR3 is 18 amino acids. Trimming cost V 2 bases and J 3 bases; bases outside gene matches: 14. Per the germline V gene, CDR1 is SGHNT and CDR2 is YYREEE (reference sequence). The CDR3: CASSFRTRGGQGTDTQYF. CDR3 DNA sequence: TGTGCCAGCAGCTTCCGTACCCGGGGGGGCCAGGGGACAGATACGCAGTATTTT.

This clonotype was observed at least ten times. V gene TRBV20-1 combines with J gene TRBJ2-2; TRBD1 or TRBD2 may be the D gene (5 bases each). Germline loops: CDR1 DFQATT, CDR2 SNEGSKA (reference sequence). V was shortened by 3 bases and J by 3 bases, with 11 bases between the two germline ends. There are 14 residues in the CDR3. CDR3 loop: CSASEGRDTGELFF. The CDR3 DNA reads TGCAGTGCTAGTGAGGGACGGGACACCGGGGAGCTGTTTTTT.

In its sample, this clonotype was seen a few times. The CDR3 coding sequence is TGTGCCAGCAGCTTTAGGAGTAGCTCGTTCGGAGATACGCAGTATTTT. This translates into CASSFRSSSFGDTQYF. This rearrangement joins TRBV5-4 to TRBJ2-3; D not certain. Germline V gene lookup returns CDR1 SGHNT and CDR2 YYREEE (reference sequence). The V and J ends lost 2 bases and 5 bases respectively, with 18 bases between them. The CDR3 totals 16 residues.

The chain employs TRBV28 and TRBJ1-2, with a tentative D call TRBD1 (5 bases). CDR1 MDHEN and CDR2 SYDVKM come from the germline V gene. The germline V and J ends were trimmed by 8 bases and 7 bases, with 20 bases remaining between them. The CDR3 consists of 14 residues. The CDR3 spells CASGNRSGTLGYTF. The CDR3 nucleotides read TGTGCCAGCGGTAACCGCTCGGGGACCCTTGGCTACACCTTC.

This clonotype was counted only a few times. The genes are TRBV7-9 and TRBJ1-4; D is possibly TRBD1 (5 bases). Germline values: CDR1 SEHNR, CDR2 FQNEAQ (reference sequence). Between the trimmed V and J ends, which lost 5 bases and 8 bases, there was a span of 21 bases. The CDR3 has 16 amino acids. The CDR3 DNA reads TGTGCCAGCAGCCCAAATAGAGGGGCAGTACGAGAAAAACTGTTTTTT. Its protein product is CASSPNRGAVREKLFF.

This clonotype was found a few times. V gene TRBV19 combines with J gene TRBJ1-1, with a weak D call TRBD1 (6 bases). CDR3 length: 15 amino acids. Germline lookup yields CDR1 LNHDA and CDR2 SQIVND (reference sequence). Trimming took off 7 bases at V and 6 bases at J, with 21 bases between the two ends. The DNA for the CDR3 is TGTGCCAGTACGGCGCTTTTGGCAGGGGCGCCTGAAGCTTTCTTT. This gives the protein CASTALLAGAPEAFF.

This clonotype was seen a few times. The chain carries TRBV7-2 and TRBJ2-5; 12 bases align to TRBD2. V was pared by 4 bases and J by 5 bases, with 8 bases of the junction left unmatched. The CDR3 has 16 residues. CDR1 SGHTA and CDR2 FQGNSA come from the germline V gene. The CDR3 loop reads CASSSGLAGFMETQYF. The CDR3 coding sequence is TGTGCCAGCAGCTCTGGACTAGCGGGGTTTATGGAGACCCAGTACTTC.